Listed here is a single T cell receptor beta chain. The sample is drawn from a study of shared clonotypes between healthy human individuals. The CDR3 contains 15 residues. Germline-derived CDR1 and CDR2 are SGDLS and YYNGEE. V was trimmed by 0 bases and J by 4 bases, leaving 12 bases between them. The authors split each subset's genomic DNA evenly across several immunoSEQ plates. The repertoire was sequenced with immunoSEQ multiplex PCR; TCRdb's copy has only in-frame clones and lacks some. The data contain roughly 2.6 million clones, 85% to 95% of them singletons. Material: naive CD4+ T cells sorted from blood. Subset specified: CD45RA+ positively selected. The TCR was taken from a man aged 18-30 years in good health. The chain couples TRBV9 to TRBJ2-3; D is ambiguous. CDR3 amino acids: CASSVVAGAADTQYF. DNA of the CDR3: TGTGCCAGCAGCGTAGTAGCCGGTGCGGCAGATACGCAGTATTTT.